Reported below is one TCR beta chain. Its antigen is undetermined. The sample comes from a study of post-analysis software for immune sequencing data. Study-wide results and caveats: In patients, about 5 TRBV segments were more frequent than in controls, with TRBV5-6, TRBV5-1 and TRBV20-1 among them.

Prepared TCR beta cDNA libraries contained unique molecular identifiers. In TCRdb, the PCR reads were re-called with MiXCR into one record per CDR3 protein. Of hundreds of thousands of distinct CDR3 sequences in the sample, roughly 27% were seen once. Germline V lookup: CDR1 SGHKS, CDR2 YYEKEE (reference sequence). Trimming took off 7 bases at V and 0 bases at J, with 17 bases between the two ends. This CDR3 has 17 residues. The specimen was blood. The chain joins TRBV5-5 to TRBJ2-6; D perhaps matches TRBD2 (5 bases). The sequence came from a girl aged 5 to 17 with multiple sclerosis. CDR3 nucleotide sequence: TGTGCCAGCCAGCCCGGGGAGTACTTCTCTGGGGCCAACGTCCTGACTTTC. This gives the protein CASQPGEYFSGANVLTF.